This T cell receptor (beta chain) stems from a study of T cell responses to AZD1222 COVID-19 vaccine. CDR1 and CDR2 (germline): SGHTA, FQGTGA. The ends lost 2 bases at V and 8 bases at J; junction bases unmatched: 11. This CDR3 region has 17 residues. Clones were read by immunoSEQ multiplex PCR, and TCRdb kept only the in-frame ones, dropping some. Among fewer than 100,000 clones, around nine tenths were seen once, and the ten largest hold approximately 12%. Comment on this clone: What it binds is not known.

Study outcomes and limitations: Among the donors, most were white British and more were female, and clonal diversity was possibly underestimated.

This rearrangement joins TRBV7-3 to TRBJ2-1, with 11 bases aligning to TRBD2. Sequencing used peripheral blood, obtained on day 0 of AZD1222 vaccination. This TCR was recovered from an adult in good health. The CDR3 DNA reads TGTGCCAGCAGCTTATTCCCCCTAGCGGGGGGAGATTATGAGCAGTTCTTC. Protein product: CASSLFPLAGGDYEQFF.